This T cell receptor (beta chain) was recovered during a study of cytomegalovirus exposure and HLA in healthy donors. As for the study in general: From HLA-typed donors, an early data release held around 80 million unique TCRs.

The sample holds a few counts of this clone. Looked up from germline, CDR1 is SGHRS and CDR2 is YFSETQ. V dropped 3 bases and J dropped 10 bases, with 17 bases sitting between them. The CDR3 has 13 residues. PCR amplification relied on 60 Vbeta primers (plus 13 Jbeta primers). Methods used by the authors: Around 80 million unique TCR beta chains, about 11 million of them shared, were counted by a later analysis. The table came from immunoSEQ multiplex PCR; TCRdb's copy has only in-frame clones and leaves some out. D and trimming come from the DNA, and the V and J calls and clone size come from that table. The repertoire consists of 120,000 or so clones, with around 66% occurring once and the leading ten covering approximately 8%.

This TCR derives from a woman aged 40 to 50 in good health and CMV-seropositive. This sequence joins TRBV5-1 and TRBJ2-7, with a weak D call TRBD1 (7 bases). The sequencing sample was made of PBMCs. In nucleotides, the CDR3 is TGCGCCAGCAGCTCTGCGGGACAGCCAACCCAGTACTTC. Translated, it gives CASSSAGQPTQYF. The variable domain in full, with the rest retrieved from reference TRBV5-1 and TRBJ2-7, is KAGVTQTPRYLIKTRGQQVTLSCSPISGHRSVSWYQQTPGQGLQFLFEYFSETQRNKGNFPGRFSGRQFSNSRSEMNVSTLELGDSALYLCASSSAGQPTQYFGPGTRLTVT.